The 17 T cell receptor beta chains in this list originate from one sample, sequenced in a study of blood T cell repertoires in COVID-19. Profiling relied on immunoSEQ multiplex PCR, and the TCRdb table lists in-frame clones only, not all of them. The table shows around 90,000 clones, with around 88% occurring only once. The sample was peripheral blood. The receptor source for this set is a man aged 45 to 65 with COVID-19, enrolled during active disease.

The chain combines TRBV7-8 with TRBJ1-5; D might be TRBD1 (6 bases). Between the trimmed V and J ends, which lost 1 base and 6 bases, there was a span of 13 bases. The CDR3 sequence is 15 residues long. CDR1 and CDR2 (germline): SGHVS, FQNEAQ. The CDR3 sequence: CASSLGGGAGQPQHF. CDR3 coding DNA: TGTGCCAGCAGCTTAGGCGGGGGCGCGGGTCAGCCCCAGCATTTT.

This chain joins TRBV11-2 and TRBJ2-7; 12 bases agree with TRBD2. Unmatched junction bases numbered 4, after V lost 2 bases and J lost 2 bases. Looked up from germline, CDR1 is SGHAT and CDR2 is FQNNGV. This CDR3 has 16 amino acids. CDR3 in amino acids: CASSLLTSGGTYEQYF. The CDR3 DNA reads TGTGCCAGCAGCTTACTGACTAGCGGGGGAACCTACGAGCAGTACTTC.

V gene TRBV6-5 combines with J gene TRBJ2-2; the match to TRBD1 covers 9 bases. The CDR3 extends over 15 amino acids. The V segment lost 5 bases and the J segment 5 bases; nucleotides outside the gene matches: 6. Germline V gives CDR1 MNHEY, CDR2 SVGAGI. The DNA for the CDR3 is TGTGCCAGCAGTCTTACAGGGGGCAGGACCGGGGAGCTGTTTTTT. It specifies CASSLTGGRTGELFF.

The CDR3 loop is CSASLGANTGELFF. In nucleotides, the CDR3 is TGCAGTGCTAGTTTAGGGGCGAACACCGGGGAGCTGTTTTTT. This chain joins TRBV20-1 and TRBJ2-2, with a tentative D call TRBD1 (5 bases). CDR3 length: 14 amino acids. The V and J ends lost 3 bases and 0 bases respectively, with 8 bases between them. Germline V CDR1 and CDR2: DFQATT, SNEGSKA (reference sequence).

The V gene is TRBV9, the J gene TRBJ2-1, with 9 bases lining up with TRBD2. This CDR3 is built from 16 residues. Unmatched junction bases numbered 8, after V lost 4 bases and J lost 3 bases. Per germline, CDR1 SGDLS and CDR2 YYNGEE. The CDR3 sequence is CASSFEAGGIYNEQFF. The CDR3 DNA sequence: TGTGCCAGCAGCTTCGAAGCGGGGGGTATCTACAATGAGCAGTTCTTC. The whole variable domain, filled in from reference TRBV9 and TRBJ2-1, reads DSGVTQTPKHLITATGQRVTLRCSPRSGDLSVYWYQQSLDQGLQFLIQYYNGEERAKGNILERFSAQQFPDLHSELNLSSLELGDSALYFCASSFEAGGIYNEQFFGPGTRLTVL.

This CDR3 is CASSPFGLGGEKLFF. The CDR3 DNA reads TGTGCCAGCAGCCCCTTCGGTCTCGGGGGGGAAAAACTGTTTTTT. The V call is TRBV7-9, the J call TRBJ1-4, with D possibly TRBD1 on 5 matching bases. The CDR3 is 15 amino acids. Trimming removed 5 bases from V and 8 bases from J, with 18 bases in between. Germline CDR1 SEHNR, CDR2 FQNEAQ (reference sequence).

The chain couples TRBV10-3 to TRBJ1-1; tentative D call: TRBD1 (5 bases). Trimming stripped 8 bases from V and 0 bases from J, with 10 bases between. The length of the CDR3 is 13 residues. Germline assignment: CDR1 ENHRY and CDR2 SYGVKD. The CDR3 here is CAIGAGVNTEAFF. The CDR3 coding sequence is TGTGCCATCGGGGCGGGGGTGAACACTGAAGCTTTCTTT.

The CDR3 nucleotides read TGTGCCAGCAGCTTAAGTGGGACAGCTCCCGAGGAGCCCCAGCATTTT. It specifies CASSLSGTAPEEPQHF. The chain uses TRBV7-9 and TRBJ1-5; 7 bases line up with TRBD1. The CDR3 extends over 16 amino acids. J gave up 8 bases and V 2 bases, and 12 bases lay outside the gene matches. Germline values: CDR1 SEHNR, CDR2 FQNEAQ (reference sequence).

The J gene is TRBJ1-1, the V gene TRBV28; D unclear. From germline, CDR1 is MDHEN and CDR2 SYDVKM. The CDR3 has 11 amino acids. In DNA, the CDR3 is TGTGGTGCACAAAGGAACACTGAAGCTTTCTTT. Its protein is CGAQRNTEAFF.

The chain couples TRBV6-2 or TRBV6-3 to TRBJ1-5, with D possibly TRBD1 on 6 matching bases. Germline lookup yields CDR1 MNHEY and CDR2 SVGEGT. CDR3 length: 16 amino acids. Deletions cut 0 bases from V and 1 base from J, with 10 bases between. The CDR3 sequence is CASSYSSGQSNQPQHF. In nucleotides, the CDR3 is TGTGCCAGCAGTTACTCGTCAGGACAGAGCAATCAGCCCCAGCATTTT.

The rearrangement uses TRBV4-1 and TRBJ2-7; 8 bases align to TRBD1. CDR3 length: 18 residues. V was pared by 4 bases and J by 1 base, with 15 bases of the junction left unmatched. Germline V gene lookup returns CDR1 MGHRA and CDR2 YSYEKL. The DNA of the CDR3 is TGCGCCAGCAGCCTTTATAGCCCTCGACAGGGGTCGTCCTACGAGCAGTACTTC. Its protein is CASSLYSPRQGSSYEQYF.

J is TRBJ2-3 and V is TRBV6-1; TRBD2 aligns across 11 bases. Germline CDR1 reads MNHNS; CDR2 reads SASEGT. J was trimmed by 0 bases and V by 4 bases; bases with no gene match: 3. There are 16 residues in the CDR3. The CDR3 bases are TGTGCCAGCAGTGGACTAGCGGGGTCTAGCACAGATACGCAGTATTTT. It is translated as CASSGLAGSSTDTQYF.

The J gene is TRBJ1-2, the V gene TRBV9; D is undetermined. The CDR3 runs to 15 residues. Trimming stripped 0 bases from V and 5 bases from J, with 14 bases between. Germline CDR1 reads SGDLS; CDR2 reads YYNGEE. The CDR3 DNA sequence: TGTGCCAGCAGCGTAGCTTCTTTATCGGGTTATGGCTACACCTTC. This gives the protein CASSVASLSGYGYTF. Looking up the rest from reference TRBV9 and TRBJ1-2 gives the full variable domain: DSGVTQTPKHLITATGQRVTLRCSPRSGDLSVYWYQQSLDQGLQFLIQYYNGEERAKGNILERFSAQQFPDLHSELNLSSLELGDSALYFCASSVASLSGYGYTFGSGTRLTVV.

The chain uses TRBV4-2 and TRBJ1-1; possible D gene TRBD1, 5 bases. This CDR3 spans 17 amino acids. Deletions cut 0 bases from V and 4 bases from J, with 18 bases between. Germline V lookup: CDR1 LGHNA, CDR2 YNFKEQ. This CDR3 is CASSQENWVAGGTEAFF. The CDR3 nucleotides read TGTGCCAGCAGCCAAGAAAATTGGGTCGCCGGGGGCACTGAAGCTTTCTTT.

The CDR3 sequence: CASSSGHTYEQYF. CDR3 nucleotide sequence: TGTGCCAGCAGCTCCGGACATACCTACGAGCAGTACTTC. The chain uses TRBV9 and TRBJ2-7; TRBD1 is a possible D gene (5 bases). This CDR3 is built from 13 residues. Germline V gene lookup returns CDR1 SGDLS and CDR2 YYNGEE. Trimming took off 4 bases at V and 2 bases at J, with 10 bases between the two ends. Using reference TRBV9 and TRBJ2-7 for the parts outside the CDR3, the full variable domain is DSGVTQTPKHLITATGQRVTLRCSPRSGDLSVYWYQQSLDQGLQFLIQYYNGEERAKGNILERFSAQQFPDLHSELNLSSLELGDSALYFCASSSGHTYEQYFGPGTRLTVT.

The genes are TRBV28 and TRBJ1-2; D is unclear. V was clipped by 2 bases and J by 4 bases, with 11 bases between them. Germline loops: CDR1 MDHEN, CDR2 SYDVKM. The CDR3 extends over 14 amino acids. The CDR3 reads CASSLKGSGYGYTF. CDR3 nucleotide sequence: TGTGCCAGCAGTTTAAAAGGAAGCGGCTATGGCTACACCTTC.

The rearrangement joins TRBV18 to TRBJ1-5; a possible D gene is TRBD1 (6 bases). Trimming left V 3 bases short and J 6 bases short, with 18 bases between. The CDR3 runs to 16 residues. CDR1 and CDR2 (germline): KGHSH, LQKENI. CDR3 sequence (DNA): TGTGCCAGCTCACCGCAGGGGACTACCGTATCTCAGCCCCAGCATTTT. Translation gives CASSPQGTTVSQPQHF. Together with reference TRBV18 and TRBJ1-5, the CDR3 gives the full variable domain: NAGVMQNPRHLVRRRGQEARLRCSPMKGHSHVYWYRQLPEEGLKFMVYLQKENIIDESGMPKERFSAEFPKEGPSILRIQQVVRGDSAAYFCASSPQGTTVSQPQHFGDGTRLSIL.